A single TCR beta chain is shown here with its context. Generated by immunoSEQ multiplex PCR, the TCRdb table keeps only in-frame clones and is missing some. The table has about 180,000 clones, around 80% seen once. This specimen belongs to a study of blood T cell repertoires in COVID-19. About the research overall: Samples taken during acute and convalescent COVID-19 were collected in the United States, Italy and Spain.

V trimming: 2 bases; J trimming: 4 bases; junction bases outside the gene matches: 6. There are 15 residues in the CDR3. Germline values: CDR1 LGHNA, CDR2 YSLEER. This rearrangement joins TRBV4-3 to TRBJ1-2; 8 bases map to TRBD1. The clonotype originates from an older woman with acute or convalescent COVID-19. Source material: peripheral blood. The CDR3 DNA reads as TGCGCCAGCAGCCAAAGTGACAGGGGAGCCTATGGCTACACCTTC. Residues: CASSQSDRGAYGYTF.